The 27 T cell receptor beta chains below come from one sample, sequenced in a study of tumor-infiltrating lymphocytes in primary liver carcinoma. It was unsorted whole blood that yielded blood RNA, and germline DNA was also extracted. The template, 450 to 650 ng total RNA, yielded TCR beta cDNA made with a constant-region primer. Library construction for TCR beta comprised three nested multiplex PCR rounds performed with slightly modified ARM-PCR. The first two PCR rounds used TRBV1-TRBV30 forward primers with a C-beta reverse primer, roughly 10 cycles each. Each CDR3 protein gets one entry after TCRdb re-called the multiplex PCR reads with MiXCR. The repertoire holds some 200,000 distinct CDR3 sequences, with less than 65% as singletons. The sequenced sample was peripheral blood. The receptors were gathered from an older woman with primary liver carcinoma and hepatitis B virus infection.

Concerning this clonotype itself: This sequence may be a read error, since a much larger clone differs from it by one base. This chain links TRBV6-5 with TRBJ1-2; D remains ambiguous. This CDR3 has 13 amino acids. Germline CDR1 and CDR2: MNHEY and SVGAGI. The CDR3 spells CASSRTLAYDYTF. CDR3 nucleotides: TGTGCCAGCAGTCGGACCCTTGCCTATGACTACACCTTC.

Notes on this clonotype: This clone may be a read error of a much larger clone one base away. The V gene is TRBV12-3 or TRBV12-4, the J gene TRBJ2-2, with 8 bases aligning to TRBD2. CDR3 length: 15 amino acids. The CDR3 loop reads CTSIIAGTNTGELFF. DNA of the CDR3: TGTACCAGTATAATAGCGGGAACGAACACCGGGGAGCTGTTTTTT.

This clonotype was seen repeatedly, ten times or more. As DNA, the CDR3 is TGTGCCAGCAGTCCGGGAGAGAGAGATTATACAGATACGCAGTATTTT. Its translation: CASSPGERDYTDTQYF. The chain has TRBV6-1 and TRBJ2-3, with D maybe TRBD2 (6 bases). CDR1 is MNHNS, CDR2 SASEGT, per germline. The V end was cut by 5 bases, the J end by 3 bases, with 18 bases between. The CDR3 length is 16 residues.

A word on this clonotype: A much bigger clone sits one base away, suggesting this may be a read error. This CDR3 is CASSYSTGRGGAFF. CDR3 bases: TGTGCCAGCAGTTACTCGACCGGGAGGGGGGGAGCTTTCTTT. This rearrangement joins TRBV6-5 to TRBJ1-1; D perhaps matches TRBD1 (6 bases). Trimming removed 0 bases from V and 10 bases from J, with 15 bases in between. Germline V gene data show CDR1 as MNHEY and CDR2 as SVGAGI. This CDR3 has 14 residues.

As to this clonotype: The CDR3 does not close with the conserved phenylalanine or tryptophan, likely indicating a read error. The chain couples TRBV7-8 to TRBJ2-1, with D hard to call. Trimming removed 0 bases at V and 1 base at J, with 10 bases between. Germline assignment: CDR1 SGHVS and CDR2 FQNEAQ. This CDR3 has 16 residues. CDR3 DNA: TGTGCCAGCAGCTTAGCGCGGCTAGATTCCTACAATGAGCAGTTCTAC. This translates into CASSLARLDSYNEQFY.

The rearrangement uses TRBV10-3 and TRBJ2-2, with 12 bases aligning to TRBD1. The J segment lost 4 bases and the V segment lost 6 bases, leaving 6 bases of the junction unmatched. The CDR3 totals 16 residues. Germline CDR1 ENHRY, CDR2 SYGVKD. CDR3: CAISPGQGAGTGELFF. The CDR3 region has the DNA TGTGCCATCAGCCCGGGACAGGGGGCCGGCACCGGGGAGCTGTTTTTT.

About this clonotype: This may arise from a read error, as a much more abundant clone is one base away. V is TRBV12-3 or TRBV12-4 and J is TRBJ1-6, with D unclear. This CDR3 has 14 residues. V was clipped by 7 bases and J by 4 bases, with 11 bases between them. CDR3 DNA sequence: TGTGCCAGCACCCCGACACGTTATAATTCACCCCTCCACTTT. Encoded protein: CASTPTRYNSPLHF.

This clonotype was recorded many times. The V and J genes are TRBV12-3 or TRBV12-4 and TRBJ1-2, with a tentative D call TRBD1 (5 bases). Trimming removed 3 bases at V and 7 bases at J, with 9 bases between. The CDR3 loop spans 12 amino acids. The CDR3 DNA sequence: TGTGCCAGCAGTTTGGGGGGAGGTGGCTACACCTTC. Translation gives CASSLGGGGYTF.

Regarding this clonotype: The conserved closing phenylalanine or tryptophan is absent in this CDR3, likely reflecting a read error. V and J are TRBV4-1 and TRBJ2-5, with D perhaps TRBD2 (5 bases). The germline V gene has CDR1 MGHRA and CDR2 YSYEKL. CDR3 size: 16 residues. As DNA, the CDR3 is TGCGCCGGCAGCCAAGTTGGAGGCGGCGTAAAAGAGGCCCAGTACCTC. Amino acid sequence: CAGSQVGGGVKEAQYL.

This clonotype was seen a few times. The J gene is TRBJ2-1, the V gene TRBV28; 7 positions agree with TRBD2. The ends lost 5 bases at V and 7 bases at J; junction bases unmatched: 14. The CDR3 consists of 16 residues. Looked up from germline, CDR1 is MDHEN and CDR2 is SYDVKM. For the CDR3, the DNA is TGTGCCAGCAGTGCCCCGTCGGGCGGGAGTTTTAATGAGCAGTTCTTC. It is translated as CASSAPSGGSFNEQFF. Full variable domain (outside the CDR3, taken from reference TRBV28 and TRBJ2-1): DVKVTQSSRYLVKRTGEKVFLECVQDMDHENMFWYRQDPGLGLRLIYFSYDVKMKEKGDIPEGYSVSREKKERFSLILESASTNQTSMYLCASSAPSGGSFNEQFFGPGTRLTVL.

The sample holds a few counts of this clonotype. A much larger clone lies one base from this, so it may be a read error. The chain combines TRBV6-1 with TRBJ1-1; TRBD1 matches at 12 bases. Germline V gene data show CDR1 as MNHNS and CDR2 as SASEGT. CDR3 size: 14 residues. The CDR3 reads CASRYGTGGTEALF. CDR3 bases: TGTGCCAGCAGATACGGGACAGGGGGCACTGAAGCTCTCTTT.

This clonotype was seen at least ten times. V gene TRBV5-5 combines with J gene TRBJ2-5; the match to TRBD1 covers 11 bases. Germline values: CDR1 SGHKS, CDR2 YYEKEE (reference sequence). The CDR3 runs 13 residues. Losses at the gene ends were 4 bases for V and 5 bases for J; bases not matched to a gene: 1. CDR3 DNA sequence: TGTGCCAGCAGCAGGGACAGGGGGGAGACCCAGTACTTC. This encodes CASSRDRGETQYF.

For the CDR3, the DNA is TGTGCCAGCAGCTATTCCTTGAACACCGGGGAGCTGTTTTTT. Amino acid sequence: CASSYSLNTGELFF. The V and J genes are TRBV5-8 and TRBJ2-2; D is unclear. This CDR3 has 14 residues. CDR1 and CDR2 from the germline V gene are SGHTS and YDEGEE. Trimming pared 3 bases from V and 1 base from J, leaving 7 bases between.

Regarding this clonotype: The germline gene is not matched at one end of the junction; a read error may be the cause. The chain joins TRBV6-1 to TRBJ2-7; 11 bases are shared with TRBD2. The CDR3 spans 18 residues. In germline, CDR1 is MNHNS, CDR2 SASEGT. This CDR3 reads CGSSEEGLAVYDQYEQYF. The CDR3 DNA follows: TGTGGCAGCAGTGAAGAGGGACTAGCGGTTTACGATCAATACGAGCAGTACTTC.

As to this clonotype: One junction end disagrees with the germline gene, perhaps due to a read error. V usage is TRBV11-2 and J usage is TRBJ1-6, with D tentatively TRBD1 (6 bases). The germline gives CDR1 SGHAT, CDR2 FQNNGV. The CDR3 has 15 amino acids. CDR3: CGSGSTHRDRSPLHF. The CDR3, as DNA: TGTGGCAGCGGCTCCACACACAGGGACCGGTCACCCCTCCACTTT.

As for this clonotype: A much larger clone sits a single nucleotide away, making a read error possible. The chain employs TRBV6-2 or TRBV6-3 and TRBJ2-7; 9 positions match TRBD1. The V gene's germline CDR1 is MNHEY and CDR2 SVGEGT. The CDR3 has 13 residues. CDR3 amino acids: CASLQQGAYEQCF. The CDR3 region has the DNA TGTGCCAGCCTCCAACAGGGGGCCTACGAGCAGTGCTTC.

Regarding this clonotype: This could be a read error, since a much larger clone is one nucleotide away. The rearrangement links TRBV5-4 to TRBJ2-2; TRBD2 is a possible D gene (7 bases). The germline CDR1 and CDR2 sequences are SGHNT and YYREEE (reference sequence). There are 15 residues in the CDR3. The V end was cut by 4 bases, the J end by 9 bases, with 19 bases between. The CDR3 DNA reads TGTGCCAGCAGCATACTAGCGTGGGGGCTCCGGGAGCTGTTTTTT. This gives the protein CASSILAWGLRELFF. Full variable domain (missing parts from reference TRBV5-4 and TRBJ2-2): ETGVTQSPTHLIKTRGQQVTLRCSSQSGHNTVSWYQQALGQGPQFIFQYYREEENGRGNFPPRFSGLQFPNYSSELNVNALELDDSALYLCASSILAWGLRELFFGEGSRLTVL.

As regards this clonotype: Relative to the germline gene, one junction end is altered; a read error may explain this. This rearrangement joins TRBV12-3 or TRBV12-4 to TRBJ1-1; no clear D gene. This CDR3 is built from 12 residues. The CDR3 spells CGSSSPRTEAFF. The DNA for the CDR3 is TGTGGCAGCAGTTCTCCTCGCACTGAGGCTTTCTTT.

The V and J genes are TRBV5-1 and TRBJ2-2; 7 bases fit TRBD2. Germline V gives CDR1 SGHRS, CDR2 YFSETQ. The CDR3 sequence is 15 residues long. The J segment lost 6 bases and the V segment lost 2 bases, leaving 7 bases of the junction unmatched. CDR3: CASSFTGGPAGELFF. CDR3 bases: TGCGCCAGCAGCTTTACGGGGGGACCGGCCGGGGAGCTGTTTTTT.

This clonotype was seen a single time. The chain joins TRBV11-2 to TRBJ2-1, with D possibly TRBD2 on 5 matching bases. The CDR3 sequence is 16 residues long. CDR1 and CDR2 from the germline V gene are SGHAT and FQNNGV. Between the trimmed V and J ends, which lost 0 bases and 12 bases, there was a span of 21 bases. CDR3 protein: CASSLETGMPYNLQFF. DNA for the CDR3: TGTGCCAGCAGCTTAGAAACGGGAATGCCCTACAATTTGCAGTTCTTC.

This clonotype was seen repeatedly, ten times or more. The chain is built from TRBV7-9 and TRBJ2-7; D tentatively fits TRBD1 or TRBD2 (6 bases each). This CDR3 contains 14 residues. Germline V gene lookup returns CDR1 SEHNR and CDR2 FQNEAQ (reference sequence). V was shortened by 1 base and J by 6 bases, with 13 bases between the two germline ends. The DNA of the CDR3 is TGTGCCAGCAGCTTAGGGGGGGCACGGGGCGAGCAGTACTTC. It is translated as CASSLGGARGEQYF.

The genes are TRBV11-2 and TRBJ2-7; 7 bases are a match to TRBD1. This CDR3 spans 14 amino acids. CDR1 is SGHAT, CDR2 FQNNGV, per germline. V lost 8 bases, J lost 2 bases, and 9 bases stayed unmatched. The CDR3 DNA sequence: TGTGCCAGCCGCCCTCGACAGGGAACCTACGAGCAGTACTTC. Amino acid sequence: CASRPRQGTYEQYF.

The CDR3 here is CASMRDAVYEQYF. CDR3 DNA sequence: TGTGCCAGCATGAGGGACGCAGTCTACGAGCAGTACTTC. J is TRBJ2-7 and V is TRBV12-3 or TRBV12-4; D possibly uses TRBD1 or TRBD2 (5 bases each). With 7 bases removed from V and 3 bases from J, the gap between germline ends came to 13 bases. CDR3 length: 13 residues.

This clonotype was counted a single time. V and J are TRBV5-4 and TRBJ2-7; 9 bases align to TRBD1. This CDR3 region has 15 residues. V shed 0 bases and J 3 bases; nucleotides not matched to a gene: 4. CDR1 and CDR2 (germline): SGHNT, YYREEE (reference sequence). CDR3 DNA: TGTGCCAGCAGCTTGGGGGACAGGGAAGTCTACGAGCAGTACTTC. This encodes CASSLGDREVYEQYF.

The CDR3 protein is CASRVDYGQVNYGYTF. The CDR3 region has the DNA TGTGCCAGCCGCGTAGACTACGGACAGGTCAACTATGGCTACACCTTC. The J gene is TRBJ1-2, the V gene TRBV7-9; 7 positions agree with TRBD1. This CDR3 contains 16 residues. The trim removed 8 bases at V and 2 bases at J, leaving 14 bases unmatched. CDR1 SEHNR and CDR2 FQNEAQ come from the germline V gene (reference sequence).

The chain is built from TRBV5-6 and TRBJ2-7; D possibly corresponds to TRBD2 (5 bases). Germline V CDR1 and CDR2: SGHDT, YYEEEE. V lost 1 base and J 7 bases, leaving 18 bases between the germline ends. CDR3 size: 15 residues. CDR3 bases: TGTGCCAGCAGCTTGTGGTATTCGGGATCGGGGGAGCAGTACTTC. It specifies CASSLWYSGSGEQYF.

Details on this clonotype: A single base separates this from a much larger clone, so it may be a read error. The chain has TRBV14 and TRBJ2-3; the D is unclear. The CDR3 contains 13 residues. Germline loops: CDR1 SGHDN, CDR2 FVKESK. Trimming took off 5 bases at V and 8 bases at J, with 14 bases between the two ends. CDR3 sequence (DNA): TGTGCCAGCAGCTACTTGGATGGTGCTACGCAGTATTTT. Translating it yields CASSYLDGATQYF.